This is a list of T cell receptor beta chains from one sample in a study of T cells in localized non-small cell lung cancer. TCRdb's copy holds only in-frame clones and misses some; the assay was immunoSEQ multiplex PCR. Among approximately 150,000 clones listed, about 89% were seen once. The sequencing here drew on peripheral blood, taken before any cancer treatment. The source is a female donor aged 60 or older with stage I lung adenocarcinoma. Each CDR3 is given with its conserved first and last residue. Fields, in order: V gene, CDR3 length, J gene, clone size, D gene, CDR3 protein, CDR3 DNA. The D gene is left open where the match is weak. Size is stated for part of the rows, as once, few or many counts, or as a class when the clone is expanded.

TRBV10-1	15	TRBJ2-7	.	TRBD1	CASSRDRGNTYEQYF	TGCGCCAGCAGTAGAGACAGGGGTAACACCTACGAGCAGTACTTC
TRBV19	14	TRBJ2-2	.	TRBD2	CASNRLAATGELFF	TGTGCCAGTAACCGTCTAGCGGCGACCGGGGAGCTGTTTTTT
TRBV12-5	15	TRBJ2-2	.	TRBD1	CASGRDRINTGELFF	TGTGCTAGTGGGAGGGACAGGATTAACACCGGGGAGCTGTTTTTT
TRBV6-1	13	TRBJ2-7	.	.	CASSGADPYEQYF	TGTGCCAGCAGTGGCGCGGACCCCTACGAGCAGTACTTC
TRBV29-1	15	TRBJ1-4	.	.	CSVEWQTATNEKLFF	TGCAGCGTTGAATGGCAGACTGCAACTAATGAAAAACTGTTTTTT
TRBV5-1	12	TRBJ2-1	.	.	CASSLVSGEQFF	TGCGCCAGCAGCTTAGTTAGCGGAGAGCAGTTCTTC
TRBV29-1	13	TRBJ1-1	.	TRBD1	CSVEQGVNTEAFF	TGCAGCGTGGAACAGGGGGTGAACACTGAAGCTTTCTTT
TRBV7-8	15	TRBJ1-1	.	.	CASSPRRESNTEAFF	TGTGCCAGCAGCCCGCGACGGGAATCGAACACTGAAGCTTTCTTT
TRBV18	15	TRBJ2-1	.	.	CASSPGSSGYNEQFF	TGTGCCAGCTCACCAGGCAGTTCGGGGTACAATGAGCAGTTCTTC
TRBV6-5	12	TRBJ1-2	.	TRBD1	CASSYSGQGGTF	TGTGCCAGCAGTTACTCGGGCCAGGGGGGCACCTTC
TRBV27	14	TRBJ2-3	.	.	CASSPLSITDTQYF	TGTGCCAGCAGTCCCCTTAGTATCACAGATACGCAGTATTTT
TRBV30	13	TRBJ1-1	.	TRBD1	CAWTWTGSREAFF	TGTGCCTGGACCTGGACAGGGAGCCGTGAAGCTTTCTTT
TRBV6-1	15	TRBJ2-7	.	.	CASRTRGPSSYEQYF	TGTGCCAGCAGAACCAGGGGCCCGAGCTCCTACGAGCAGTACTTC
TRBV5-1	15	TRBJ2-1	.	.	CASSRTGLSYNEQFF	TGCGCCAGCAGCAGAACAGGGTTGTCATACAATGAGCAGTTCTTC
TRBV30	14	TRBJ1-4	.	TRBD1	CAWSGDRGNEKLFF	TGTGCCTGGAGTGGGGACAGGGGTAATGAAAAACTGTTTTTT
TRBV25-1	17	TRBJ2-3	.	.	CASSDPLQAGRTDTQYF	TGTGCCAGCAGTGACCCCCTCCAGGCGGGAAGGACAGATACGCAGTATTTT
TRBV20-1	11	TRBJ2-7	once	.	CSARSWYEQYF	TGCAGTGCTAGAAGCTGGTACGAGCAGTACTTC
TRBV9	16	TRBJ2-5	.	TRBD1	CASSVEDRGPQETQYF	TGTGCCAGCAGCGTAGAGGACAGGGGCCCGCAAGAGACCCAGTACTTC
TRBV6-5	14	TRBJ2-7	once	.	CASSYSEWSAEQYF	TGTGCCAGCAGTTACTCGGAGTGGTCCGCCGAGCAGTACTTC
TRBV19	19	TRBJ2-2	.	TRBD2	CASNGKGSTSGRYTGELFF	TGTGCCAGTAACGGGAAGGGTTCGACTAGCGGGAGATATACCGGGGAGCTGTTTTTT
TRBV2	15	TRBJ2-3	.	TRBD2	CASRGLAVPTDTQYF	TGTGCCAGCAGGGGACTAGCGGTTCCCACAGATACGCAGTATTTT
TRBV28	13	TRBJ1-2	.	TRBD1	CASSLQGSRGYTF	TGTGCCAGCAGTCTACAGGGGTCGAGAGGCTACACCTTC
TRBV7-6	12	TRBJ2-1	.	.	CASSLGLNEQFF	TGTGCCAGCAGCTTAGGGCTCAATGAGCAGTTCTTC
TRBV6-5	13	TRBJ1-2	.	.	CASRGSENYGYTF	TGTGCCAGTCGGGGGTCGGAGAACTATGGCTACACCTTC
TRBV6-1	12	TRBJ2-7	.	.	CASSTTMYEQYF	TGTGCCAGCAGTACTACAATGTACGAGCAGTACTTC
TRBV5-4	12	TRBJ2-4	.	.	CASSLLEVPQYF	TGTGCCAGCAGCTTGTTAGAGGTCCCCCAGTACTTC